This paragraph reports one T cell receptor beta chain. This sample was taken from a study of blood T cell repertoires in COVID-19. Using immunoSEQ multiplex PCR, the repertoire was profiled, and TCRdb retains in-frame clones only, with some absent. Here the sample spans some 26,000 clones, about nine tenths being singletons. Trimming left V 1 base short and J 8 bases short, with 17 bases between. In germline, CDR1 is SEHNR, CDR2 FQNEAQ (reference sequence). The CDR3 covers 15 residues. This rearrangement joins TRBV7-9 to TRBJ1-2; possible D gene TRBD1, 6 bases. The sample was peripheral blood. This TCR was sampled from a woman aged 45-65 years with active COVID-19. The CDR3 sequence is CASSLGSGATGGYTF. The CDR3 nucleotides read TGTGCCAGCAGCTTAGGGTCAGGGGCCACGGGAGGCTACACCTTC.